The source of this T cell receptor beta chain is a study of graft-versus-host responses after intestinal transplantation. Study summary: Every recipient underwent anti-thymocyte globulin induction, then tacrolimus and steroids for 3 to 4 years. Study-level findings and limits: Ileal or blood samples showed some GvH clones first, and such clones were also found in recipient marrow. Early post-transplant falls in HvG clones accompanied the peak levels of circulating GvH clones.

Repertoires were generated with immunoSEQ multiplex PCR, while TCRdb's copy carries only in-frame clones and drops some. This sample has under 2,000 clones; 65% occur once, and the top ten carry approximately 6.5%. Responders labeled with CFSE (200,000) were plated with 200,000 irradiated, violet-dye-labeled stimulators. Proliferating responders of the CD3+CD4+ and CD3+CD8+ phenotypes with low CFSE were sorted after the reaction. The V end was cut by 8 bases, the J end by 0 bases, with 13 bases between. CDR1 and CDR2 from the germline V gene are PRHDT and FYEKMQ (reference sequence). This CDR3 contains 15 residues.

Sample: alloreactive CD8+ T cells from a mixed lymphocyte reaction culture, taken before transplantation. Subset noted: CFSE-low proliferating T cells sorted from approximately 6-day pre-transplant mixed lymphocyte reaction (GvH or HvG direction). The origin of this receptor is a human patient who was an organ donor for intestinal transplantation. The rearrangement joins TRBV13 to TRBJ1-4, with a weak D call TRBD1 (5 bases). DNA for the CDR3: TGTGCCAGCGGGACGGGGGGTGCAACTAATGAAAAACTGTTTTTT. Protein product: CASGTGGATNEKLFF.